Below, one T cell receptor beta chain is given with its context. Its antigen is unknown. Base-call qualities are not available, and no considerably larger clone is one nucleotide away. This sample was taken from a study of T cells in localized non-small cell lung cancer (TCRdb year 2020). Concerning the study at large: The study examined T cell repertoires in 200 to 300 patients with early-stage NSCLC and compared tumors with uninvolved tumor-adjacent lungs. NSCLC patients had a mean age of approximately 72 years, and around 140 were male and over 85 female. The cohort consisted of approximately 240 treatment-naive NSCLC patients whose localized lung tumors had been resected. Beyond this particular receptor, the publication reports: A median of 57 of the top 100 tumor clones turned up in the paired uninvolved adjacent lung, and around 27 of those clones also ranked among the top 100 of that same adjacent lung. Longer overall survival was associated with higher T cell density in blood, whereas shorter survival was associated with higher clonality in adjacent lung. Uninvolved tumor-adjacent lung showed the highest T cell clonality, higher than tumor, which suggests more focused antigenic responses in the uninvolved tumor-adjacent lung. Because multi-region tumor sequencing was not done, intratumor heterogeneity could not be ruled out. Because the study design was exploratory, TCR variables were selected using unadjusted p-values without false-discovery rate correction.

TCR beta CDR3 regions were sequenced from DNA using the immunoSEQ Assay. As for the authors' bioinformatics: T cell density was computed as TCR beta template counts normalized to usable DNA estimated by amplifying housekeeping genes. Richness was estimated using the preseqR package, with extrapolation to 400,000 templates for PBMC samples and to 120,000 templates for tissue samples. Clonality was calculated as one minus Pielou's evenness. Differential abundance testing on productive amino-acid clonotypes, with a minimum total count of 5 and an alpha of 0.1, was used to identify tissue-enriched TCRs. The Jaccard Index and the Morisita Overlap Index were used to measure repertoire overlap between compartments. GLIPH grouped TCR beta CDR3s together with public tetramer-defined viral CDR3s, and a viral motif had to include at least three viral sequences and also show V-gene enrichment. In its TCRdb copy, this immuneACCESS table keeps in-frame sequences only and misses some clones. Where compared with another copy, unresolved V genes explain less than half of these, and the others have no known cause. The DNA gave D and trimming, while V, J and clone size come from that table. In all, the sample holds over 50,000 clones, and roughly 90% of those were seen once. The ten largest clonotypes hold almost 2% of the sample.

At diagnosis, peripheral blood, uninvolved tumor-adjacent lung and tumor were collected and were preserved as a mix of fresh-frozen and FFPE material. For TCR repertoire profiling, the blood samples were analyzed as peripheral blood mononuclear cells. The CDR3, cysteine through phenylalanine, is 16 amino acids long. Of the read, only the CDR3 DNA is kept; its 48 bases are in frame from base 1. From a lookup of the germline V gene (reference sequence), CDR1 and CDR2 are SGHAT and FQDESV. Deletion took 0 bases off V and 4 bases off J, with a span of 15 bases between the germline ends. The sequence came from a woman between 35 and 75 years old with stage I lung adenocarcinoma. Rearrangement joined TRBV11-1 to TRBJ1-1; a tentative D call is TRBD1 (5 bases match). Sample: peripheral blood, taken before any cancer treatment. The nucleotide sequence reads as follows: TGTGCCAGCAGCTTAGCCGACAGCTGGGGATCCACTGAAGCTTTCTTT. It specifies CASSLADSWGSTEAFF.